The source of this TCR beta chain is a study of vaccination and CD4 T cells after COVID-19. In the study overall: The makeup of the convalescents was six males and four females, two of them Hispanic. Findings and caveats of the study: Spike mono-reactivity marked 304 of 307 vaccine-specific clones in convalescent patients.

Cultured CD4+ T cells had their DNA profiled by the Oncomine TCR Beta short-read assay. CD4+ T cells were cultured, and genomic DNA was extracted from them. TCRdb re-called the PCR reads with MiXCR, one entry per CDR3 protein. The sample holds around 5,200 distinct CDR3 sequences, about two fifths seen once. This clonotype is medium-sized in the sample. No antigen is known for it. Treatment denoted: roughly ten-day PBMC culture with coronavirus spike peptide pools or control peptides (ViraFEST assay). Peptide-pool expansion of antigen-specific T cells preceded TCR sequencing in ViraFEST. The TCR originated in a human donor who had recovered from COVID-19. The specimen was CD4+ T cells from blood, cultured in vitro.

The CDR3 region is CSASQTVGYGYTF. CDR3 DNA sequence: TGCAGTGCTAGTCAGACAGTAGGCTATGGCTACACCTTC. The rearrangement uses TRBV20-1 and TRBJ1-2; D is possibly TRBD1 (5 bases). V was cut by 3 bases and J by 4 bases, with 12 bases left in between. The CDR3 contains 13 residues. Germline-derived CDR1 and CDR2 are DFQATT and SNEGSKA (reference sequence).